These 23 T cell receptor beta chains came from one sample sequenced in a study of blood T cells in healthy people across ages. Sample-barcoded 5' priming and a J-beta primer mix drove a second PCR of 7 to 11 cycles. One entry per CDR3 protein results from TCRdb running MiXCR on the 5' RACE reads. The sample includes about 800,000 distinct CDR3 sequences, roughly 25% of them seen just once. This sample also belongs to another study, concerning T cells of mothers and their children.

Sequenced material: blood. The receptors derive from a boy between 10 and 17 years old in good health.

The chain combines TRBV28 with TRBJ2-5; 7 positions match TRBD2. This CDR3 comprises 13 residues. Germline CDR1 is MDHEN and CDR2 is SYDVKM. V gave up 3 bases and J gave up 10 bases; unmatched junction bases: 8. CDR3 amino acids: CASSFGALADQYF. As DNA, the CDR3 is TGTGCCAGCAGTTTTGGGGCGCTAGCGGACCAGTACTTC. Full variable domain (remainder filled in from reference TRBV28 and TRBJ2-5): DVKVTQSSRYLVKRTGEKVFLECVQDMDHENMFWYRQDPGLGLRLIYFSYDVKMKEKGDIPEGYSVSREKKERFSLILESASTNQTSMYLCASSFGALADQYFGPGTRLLVL.

This chain links TRBV6-5 with TRBJ2-5; possibly TRBD1 or TRBD2 for D (5 bases each). Trimming stripped 4 bases from V and 2 bases from J, with 14 bases between. The CDR3 totals 15 residues. The V gene's germline CDR1 is MNHEY and CDR2 SVGAGI. The CDR3 here is CASSWGRDRQETQYF. CDR3 nucleotide sequence: TGTGCCAGCAGTTGGGGACGGGATCGGCAAGAGACCCAGTACTTC.

The rearrangement joins TRBV29-1 to TRBJ2-5; no definite D call. The DNA end favors TRBJ2-7, so the J call may be wrong. CDR3 length: 13 amino acids. Germline loops: CDR1 SQVTM, CDR2 ANQGSEA. CDR3 region: CSVRTTMMSEQYF. The CDR3 DNA follows: TGCAGCGTTAGGACCACCATGATGAGCGAGCAGTACTTC.

This clonotype was detected a few times. This chain joins TRBV27 and TRBJ1-2; 7 nucleotides line up with TRBD1. Germline trimming cut 5 bases from V and 4 bases from J; bases unmatched to any gene: 16. CDR1 and CDR2 from the germline V gene are MNHEY and SMNVEV (reference sequence). The CDR3 covers 17 residues. The chain's CDR3 is CASSPTTWDSGTYGYTF. Here the CDR3 DNA reads TGTGCCAGCAGTCCTACAACATGGGACAGCGGGACCTATGGCTACACCTTC.

This clonotype appeared a few times. The rearrangement uses TRBV14 and TRBJ1-4, with TRBD1 as a possible D gene (5 bases). CDR1 is SGHDN, CDR2 FVKESK, per germline. The CDR3 sequence is 16 residues long. V lost 4 bases and J 8 bases, leaving 20 bases between the germline ends. The CDR3 coding sequence is TGTGCCAGCAGCCCCCTTAAGGGGAAGACTAGAGAAAAACTGTTTTTT. It translates to CASSPLKGKTREKLFF.

The chain uses TRBV20-1 and TRBJ2-3; no definite D call. The CDR3 consists of 10 residues. Germline lookup yields CDR1 DFQATT and CDR2 SNEGSKA (reference sequence). The CDR3 bases are TGCAGAGTGAGCACAGATACGCAGTATTTT. This gives the protein CRVSTDTQYF.

This clonotype was detected once. This sequence joins TRBV5-1 and TRBJ1-1, with 8 bases matching TRBD1. This CDR3 spans 16 amino acids. Unmatched junction bases numbered 9, after V lost 4 bases and J lost 1 base. CDR1 and CDR2 from the germline V gene are SGHRS and YFSETQ. The CDR3 bases are TGCGCCAGCAGCCTACAGGGGGGCGGGTCGAACACTGAAGCTTTCTTT. This sequence encodes CASSLQGGGSNTEAFF.

This clonotype was observed many times. This rearrangement joins TRBV7-2 to TRBJ2-3, with D maybe TRBD1 (5 bases). Trimming removed 3 bases at V and 7 bases at J, with 14 bases between. This CDR3 is built from 14 residues. CDR1 SGHTA and CDR2 FQGNSA come from the germline V gene. The CDR3 DNA reads as TGTGCCAGCAGCTTTAGGCCCCGGACAAATACGCAGTATTTT. It is translated as CASSFRPRTNTQYF.

Only a few counts were recorded for this clonotype. The chain links TRBV24-1 to TRBJ2-5; D possibly uses TRBD1 or TRBD2 (5 bases each). Germline V gives CDR1 KGHDR, CDR2 SFDVKD. The CDR3 has 16 residues. V lost 9 bases, J lost 4 bases, and 23 bases lay in between. In DNA, the CDR3 is TGTGCCACCGCAGATCCCGGGACCCCGGCGGGAGAGACCCAGTACTTC. It is translated as CATADPGTPAGETQYF.

The chain has TRBV29-1 and TRBJ2-2, with unresolved D. V was shortened by 4 bases and J by 0 bases, with 6 bases between the two germline ends. Germline V gene sequence: CDR1 SQVTM, CDR2 ANQGSEA. The CDR3 is 13 residues long. The CDR3 protein is CSVAFSNTGELFF. The DNA for the CDR3 is TGCAGCGTTGCATTTTCGAACACCGGGGAGCTGTTTTTT.

The V call is TRBV6-2 or TRBV6-3, the J call TRBJ1-4; 7 bases fit TRBD1. Germline V gene lookup returns CDR1 MNHEY and CDR2 SVGEGT. The CDR3 is 15 residues long. The ends lost 5 bases at V and 5 bases at J; junction bases unmatched: 8. The CDR3 region has the DNA TGTGCCAGCAGTCCCGGACAGGCGGAGAATGAAAAACTGTTTTTT. The encoded protein is CASSPGQAENEKLFF.

The chain combines TRBV6-2 or TRBV6-3 with TRBJ1-1; D is ambiguous. The CDR3 is made up of 14 amino acids. The germline gives CDR1 MNHEY, CDR2 SVGEGT. Trimming shortened V by 1 base and J by 5 bases, and 11 bases separated the two germline ends. This CDR3 is CASSYYRGSTEAFF. DNA for the CDR3: TGTGCCAGCAGTTACTACCGCGGGAGTACTGAAGCTTTCTTT.

This clonotype appeared a few times. V gene TRBV15 combines with J gene TRBJ2-1; possible D gene TRBD2, 7 bases. CDR1 is LNHNV, CDR2 YYDKDF, per germline (reference sequence). Trimming left V 3 bases short and J 7 bases short, with 19 bases between. The CDR3 is made up of 16 amino acids. The CDR3 spells CATSSNLRGRGNEQFF. The CDR3 region has the DNA TGTGCCACCAGCAGCAACTTGCGGGGGCGCGGGAATGAGCAGTTCTTC.

The chain uses TRBV30 and TRBJ2-5; 9 nucleotides agree with TRBD1. CDR3 size: 17 residues. Per germline, CDR1 GTSNPN and CDR2 SVGIG (reference sequence). V lost 1 base, J lost 1 base, and 10 bases stayed unmatched. The CDR3 spells CAWSGRWTGEGQETQYF. In DNA, the CDR3 is TGTGCCTGGAGTGGTAGATGGACAGGGGAAGGCCAAGAGACCCAGTACTTC.

This chain joins TRBV5-5 and TRBJ2-3, with D unclear. In germline, CDR1 is SGHKS, CDR2 YYEKEE (reference sequence). V was shortened by 4 bases and J by 0 bases, with 9 bases between the two germline ends. The CDR3 is 14 amino acids. The CDR3 reads CASSPPRSTDTQYF. The DNA for the CDR3 is TGTGCCAGCAGCCCACCTCGAAGCACAGATACGCAGTATTTT.

This rearrangement joins TRBV4-1 to TRBJ1-3; 7 bases line up with TRBD1. CDR1 is MGHRA, CDR2 YSYEKL, per germline. J was trimmed by 6 bases and V by 0 bases; bases with no gene match: 5. The CDR3 has 15 residues. CDR3 nucleotides: TGCGCCAGCAGCCAAGATCAGGGGGTCGAAAACACCATATATTTT. Its translation: CASSQDQGVENTIYF.

The chain joins TRBV20-1 to TRBJ2-7; D is undetermined. Between the trimmed V and J ends, which lost 5 bases and 4 bases, there was a span of 18 bases. In germline, CDR1 is DFQATT, CDR2 SNEGSKA (reference sequence). This CDR3 region has 14 residues. DNA of the CDR3: TGCAGTGCTCGACCTACGGATACCTCATACGAGCAGTACTTC. Protein sequence: CSARPTDTSYEQYF.

The rearrangement links TRBV10-3 to TRBJ1-6; unclear D gene. Germline lookup yields CDR1 ENHRY and CDR2 SYGVKD. This CDR3 spans 16 amino acids. With 6 bases removed from V and 7 bases from J, the gap between germline ends came to 19 bases. CDR3 nucleotides: TGTGCCATCAGCGAGGCGGGCTCGGGTCGAAATTCACCCCTCCACTTT. Protein: CAISEAGSGRNSPLHF.

This clonotype turned up a few times. The V and J genes are TRBV5-1 and TRBJ2-5; 12 bases align to TRBD2. V shed 0 bases, J shed 5 bases, and the junction held 8 bases outside the gene matches. Germline values: CDR1 SGHRS, CDR2 YFSETQ. The CDR3 has 17 amino acids. In nucleotides, the CDR3 is TGCGCCAGCAGCTTGGTTTTCCCCGGGACTAGCGGGGAGACCCAGTACTTC. This encodes CASSLVFPGTSGETQYF.

In this sample, this clonotype turned up a few times. This chain uses TRBV24-1 with TRBJ1-5; 7 bases are shared with TRBD1. J was trimmed by 3 bases and V by 9 bases; bases with no gene match: 10. Germline V CDR1 and CDR2: KGHDR, SFDVKD. The CDR3 consists of 15 residues. The CDR3 DNA follows: TGTGCCACCCCGTCCCGGGACAGAAACAATCAGCCCCAGCATTTT. Protein: CATPSRDRNNQPQHF.

The sample holds a few counts of this clonotype. V is TRBV12-3 or TRBV12-4 and J is TRBJ2-4, with D perhaps TRBD1 (5 bases). With 5 bases removed from V and 11 bases from J, the gap between germline ends came to 19 bases. The CDR3 sequence is 14 residues long. The DNA of the CDR3 is TGTGCCAGCAGTCAGCAACAGGTTGGAGCATTTCAGTACTTC. It encodes CASSQQQVGAFQYF.

This clonotype showed up just a few times. The chain has TRBV6-2 or TRBV6-3 and TRBJ2-7; TRBD1 matches 7 bases. Per the germline V gene, CDR1 is MNHEY and CDR2 is SVGEGT. The CDR3 length is 21 residues. V was clipped by 4 bases and J by 1 base; unmatched bases: 25. Here the CDR3 reads CASSFTYRQGKDSGRSYEQYF. CDR3 DNA: TGTGCCAGCAGTTTCACCTATCGACAGGGCAAGGACTCAGGGCGGTCCTACGAGCAGTACTTC.

The gene calls are TRBV12-3 or TRBV12-4 and TRBJ1-2; D uncertain. CDR3 length equals 12 residues. V lost 8 bases and J 1 base, leaving 8 bases between the germline ends. The CDR3 loop is CASLEGNYGYTF. As DNA, the CDR3 is TGTGCCAGCCTGGAGGGTAACTATGGCTACACCTTC.